The rows below give T cell receptor beta chains drawn from one sample of a study of blood T cells in healthy people across ages. TCRdb called the 5' RACE reads again in MiXCR, with one record for every CDR3 protein. The sample lists roughly 830,000 distinct CDR3 sequences, less than 80% occurring once. Sequencing was done on a sample of blood. The source is a young man in good health. Each CDR3 is given with its conserved first and last residue. The D gene is left open where the match is weak. Expanded clones are given a class, and other clones once, few, many or no size at all.

cdr3_length j_call d_call clone_size v_call cdr3_nt cdr3_aa
13 TRBJ2-1 TRBD1 NA TRBV20-1 TGCAGTGCTTGGGACAGGAGGTACAATGAGCAGTTCTTC CSAWDRRYNEQFF
17 TRBJ2-1 NA NA TRBV5-1 TGCGCCAGCAGCTTGGCCCGTTCCTCCAGCTCCTACAATGAGCAGTTCTTC CASSLARSSSSYNEQFF
15 TRBJ1-1 TRBD1 NA TRBV7-2 TGTGCCAGCAGCGTCCGACAGGGGGCCAGCACTGAAGCTTTCTTT CASSVRQGASTEAFF
14 TRBJ2-1 NA NA TRBV7-2 TGTGCCAGCAGCCGACGTGGCCATGACAATGAGCAGTTCTTC CASSRRGHDNEQFF
15 TRBJ2-7 NA NA TRBV9 TGTGCCAGCAGCGTAGCTGTAGGGAAATCCTACGAGCAGTACTTC CASSVAVGKSYEQYF
14 TRBJ2-5 NA NA TRBV2 TGTGCCAGCAGTGATCCACGTAACCAAGAGACCCAGTACTTC CASSDPRNQETQYF
13 TRBJ2-5 NA NA TRBV6-6 TGTGCCAGCAGTTGGGGCAGGGAAGAGACCCAGTACTTC CASSWGREETQYF
12 TRBJ1-2 NA NA TRBV12-3/TRBV12-4 TGTGCCGGCACCTCCCCGAGCTATGGCTACACCTTC CAGTSPSYGYTF
13 TRBJ2-1 TRBD1 NA TRBV27 TGTGCCAGCAGTTCGGGACAGGAGGGTGAGCAGTTCTTC CASSSGQEGEQFF
18 TRBJ1-5 NA NA TRBV7-3 TGTGCCAGCAGCTTAAATGGTCCAGGGGAAAATAGCAATCAGCCCCAGCATTTT CASSLNGPGENSNQPQHF
15 TRBJ1-1 NA NA TRBV7-9 TGTGCCAGCAGCCCCCAGAGGGTGAAGAACACTGAAGCTTTCTTT CASSPQRVKNTEAFF
15 TRBJ2-7 TRBD1 few TRBV28 TGTGCCAGCAGTACAACCGGGACAGGAGCCTACGAGCAGTACTTC CASSTTGTGAYEQYF
13 TRBJ2-1 NA few TRBV5-1 TGCGCCAGCAGCCCAGGGTTCGGGGATGAGCAGTTCTTC CASSPGFGDEQFF
15 TRBJ2-5 NA NA TRBV14 TGTGCCAGCAGCCAAAGGGGGGATAGGAGAGAGACCCAGTACTTC CASSQRGDRRETQYF
14 TRBJ2-1 NA NA TRBV6-1 TGTGCCAGCAGTATTAGTCGGGGTGCCGGTGAGCAGTTCTTC CASSISRGAGEQFF
17 TRBJ1-6 NA NA TRBV3-1 TGTGCCAGCAGCCAAGAGGAGTTCTCCTCCTATAATTCACCCCTCCACTTT CASSQEEFSSYNSPLHF
17 TRBJ2-1 TRBD2 NA TRBV15 TGTGCCACCAGCAGAAACCTAGCGGGGGGCCCCTACAATGAGCAGTTCTTC CATSRNLAGGPYNEQFF
13 TRBJ2-1 NA few TRBV6-6 TGTGCCAGCAGTTACTCCCGGACGGGATGGCTGTTCTTC CASSYSRTGWLFF
15 TRBJ1-1 TRBD1 few TRBV27 TGTGCCAGCAGTCCCCCGGACAGGCCGAACACTGAAGCTTTCTTT CASSPPDRPNTEAFF
13 TRBJ2-1 NA NA TRBV27 TGTGCCAGCAGTTTCGGGTTGTACAATGAGCAGTTCTTC CASSFGLYNEQFF
17 TRBJ2-3 TRBD2 NA TRBV4-3 TGCGCCAGCAGCCATAGACTAGCGGGGGGAAGCACAGATACGCAGTATTTT CASSHRLAGGSTDTQYF
14 TRBJ2-4 NA NA TRBV12-3/TRBV12-4 TGTGCCAGCACCCCCACAGCCAGAGCAACTGTGCAGTACTTC CASTPTARATVQYF
16 TRBJ2-2 NA NA TRBV5-1 TGCGCCAGCAGCTTGGAGGCCAGGTCAACCACCGGGGAGCTGTTTTTT CASSLEARSTTGELFF
17 TRBJ1-1 NA NA TRBV6-1 TGTGCCAGCAGTGAGCTCCTCCGGCGGCGCGGGGACACTGAAGCTTTCTTT CASSELLRRRGDTEAFF
12 TRBJ2-7 NA NA TRBV7-9 TGTGCCAGCAGCTCCAACCCCTGGGAGCAGTACTTC CASSSNPWEQYF
14 TRBJ2-7 NA NA TRBV24-1 TGTGCCACCAGCTTCCCGGGACTTTGGAGCGAGCAGTACTTC CATSFPGLWSEQYF
14 TRBJ2-6 NA NA TRBV7-9 TGTGCCAGCAGCGAGGGACACCCAGTGAACGTCCTGACTTTC CASSEGHPVNVLTF
15 TRBJ2-7 NA NA TRBV6-5 TGTGCCAGCAGTTATTCGGAAGGGGCGGGCTACGAGCAGTACTTC CASSYSEGAGYEQYF